The 21 T cell receptor beta chains below come from one sample, sequenced in a study of control samples from healthy donors and cancer patients. Generated by immunoSEQ multiplex PCR, the TCRdb table keeps only in-frame clones and is missing some. The sample includes around 51,000 clones, about 90% of them seen just once. The sequenced sample consisted of PBMCs. The receptor set was obtained from a man aged 45 to 65 with head and neck cancer.

This clone came up a few times. The chain joins TRBV28 to TRBJ2-7, with a tentative D call TRBD1 (6 bases). The CDR3 is 16 amino acids. V gave up 6 bases and J gave up 0 bases, with 18 bases separating them. Per the germline V gene, CDR1 is MDHEN and CDR2 is SYDVKM. CDR3 DNA sequence: TGTGCCAGCAGCCCCCCGGGACAAAGGAGCTCCTACGAGCAGTACTTC. Translation: CASSPPGQRSSYEQYF.

J is TRBJ1-2 and V is TRBV19, with TRBD1 matching over 7 bases. CDR3 size: 16 residues. Germline V gene data show CDR1 as LNHDA and CDR2 as SQIVND (reference sequence). Unmatched junction bases numbered 18, after V lost 10 bases and J lost 4 bases. The CDR3, as DNA: TGTGCCACTACATATCTATTGAGGGGGCGAGCCTATGGCTACACCTTC. This codes for CATTYLLRGRAYGYTF.

The chain carries TRBV4-1 and TRBJ1-1, with D perhaps TRBD1 (5 bases). In germline, CDR1 is MGHRA, CDR2 YSYEKL. The ends were cut back, 0 bases at V and 4 bases at J, with 9 bases in the middle. The length of the CDR3 is 14 residues. In DNA form, the CDR3 reads TGCGCCAGCAGCCAAGAGGCCGGGGGCACTGAAGCTTTCTTT. Translation: CASSQEAGGTEAFF.

The chain combines TRBV19 with TRBJ1-2, with 7 bases fitting TRBD1. The CDR3 contains 15 residues. After removal of 4 bases from V and 1 base from J, the junction contained 6 bases not matched to a gene. From germline, CDR1 is LNHDA and CDR2 SQIVND (reference sequence). CDR3 region: CASSTYRGDNYGYTF. CDR3 coding DNA: TGTGCCAGTAGTACGTACAGGGGCGATAACTATGGCTACACCTTC.

J is TRBJ2-5 and V is TRBV7-9; D is ambiguous. The CDR3 is 14 amino acids. V lost 1 base, J lost 4 bases, and 10 bases lay in between. Germline V CDR1 and CDR2: SEHNR, FQNEAQ (reference sequence). The CDR3 coding sequence is TGTGCCAGCAGCTTAGACCTAGTCCCAGAGACCCAGTACTTC. Protein: CASSLDLVPETQYF.

The V gene is TRBV5-6, the J gene TRBJ2-3; the D gene could be TRBD1 or TRBD2 (6 bases each). Trimming removed 4 bases at V and 4 bases at J, with 13 bases between. Per the germline V gene, CDR1 is SGHDT and CDR2 is YYEEEE. This CDR3 has 14 residues. The CDR3 DNA sequence: TGTGCCAGCAGCCCAAACGGGGGCGCAGATACGCAGTATTTT. Protein sequence: CASSPNGGADTQYF.

The chain has TRBV24-1 and TRBJ2-3; 7 bases are shared with TRBD2. Trimming at V came to 3 bases and at J to 4 bases, leaving 9 bases not matched to a gene. CDR3 length: 16 residues. Per the germline V gene, CDR1 is KGHDR and CDR2 is SFDVKD. The CDR3 sequence: CATSDASGNSADTQYF. The CDR3 nucleotides read TGTGCCACCAGTGATGCGAGCGGGAACAGTGCAGATACGCAGTATTTT.

The chain recombines TRBV6-5 with TRBJ2-7, with 11 positions matching TRBD2. This CDR3 has 15 residues. With V trimmed by 4 bases and J by 4 bases, 6 bases remained unmatched. CDR1 is MNHEY, CDR2 SVGAGI, per germline. The CDR3 is CASSSAGTSGYEQYF. The CDR3 DNA reads as TGTGCCAGCAGTTCTGCCGGGACTAGCGGTTACGAGCAGTACTTC.

The V call is TRBV7-3, the J call TRBJ2-3, with 9 bases that match TRBD2. The CDR3 extends over 17 amino acids. The trim removed 2 bases at V and 0 bases at J, leaving 6 bases unmatched. CDR1 is SGHTA, CDR2 FQGTGA, per germline. The DNA of the CDR3 is TGTGCCAGCAGCTTATTCCCAGCGGGGGGCAGCACAGATACGCAGTATTTT. Translating gives CASSLFPAGGSTDTQYF.

This clone was detected only a few times. The chain combines TRBV10-1 with TRBJ2-7, with a weak D call TRBD2 (6 bases). The V end lost 9 bases, the J end lost 4 bases, and 10 bases lay between the germline ends. The CDR3 sequence is 11 residues long. CDR1 and CDR2 from the germline V gene are WNHNN and SYGVQD (reference sequence). This CDR3 is CARIRGYEQYF. The CDR3 DNA reads TGCGCCAGGATACGGGGGTACGAGCAGTACTTC.

This sequence joins TRBV6-5 and TRBJ2-7; TRBD1 or TRBD2 may be the D gene (7 bases each). V lost 6 bases to trimming and J lost 5 bases, with 20 bases between them. The CDR3 has 15 amino acids. CDR1 is MNHEY and CDR2 is SVGAGI in the germline V gene. CDR3 DNA: TGTGCCAGCAGGGGGAGGGTCACAGGGGAGGACGAGCAGTACTTC. This translates into CASRGRVTGEDEQYF.

J is TRBJ2-2 and V is TRBV5-1; D might be TRBD1 (6 bases). Germline values: CDR1 SGHRS, CDR2 YFSETQ. This CDR3 contains 16 residues. V lost 0 bases, J lost 6 bases, and 15 bases lay in between. In DNA, the CDR3 is TGCGCCAGCAGCTTGGTGGCAGGGAAGGGGGCCGGGGAGCTGTTTTTT. Its translation: CASSLVAGKGAGELFF.

The gene calls are TRBV2 and TRBJ1-2; 7 bases are shared with TRBD1. CDR1 is SNHLY, CDR2 FYNNEI, per germline. Losses at the gene ends were 7 bases for V and 6 bases for J; bases not matched to a gene: 8. This CDR3 is 13 amino acids long. The CDR3 DNA sequence: TGTGCCAGCACCAAGACAGGGACCGATGGCTACACCTTC. Translation gives CASTKTGTDGYTF. Complete variable domain (other parts from reference TRBV2 and TRBJ1-2): EPEVTQTPSHQVTQMGQEVILRCVPISNHLYFYWYRQILGQKVEFLVSFYNNEISEKSEIFDDQFSVERPDGSNFTLKIRSTKLEDSAMYFCASTKTGTDGYTFGSGTRLTVV.

V usage is TRBV5-8 and J usage is TRBJ2-5; D tentatively fits TRBD1 or TRBD2 (5 bases each). This CDR3 has 15 amino acids. The germline V gene encodes CDR1 SGHTS and CDR2 YDEGEE. Trimming shortened V by 0 bases and J by 6 bases, and 15 bases separated the two germline ends. The CDR3 coding sequence is TGTGCCAGCAGCTTGGACAGAGTGGGGGAGAAGACCCAGTACTTC. Residues: CASSLDRVGEKTQYF.

J is TRBJ2-3 and V is TRBV5-1; D possibly corresponds to TRBD2 (6 bases). CDR1 and CDR2 (germline): SGHRS, YFSETQ. Trimming removed 3 bases from V and 0 bases from J, with 14 bases in between. This CDR3 has 16 amino acids. The chain's CDR3 is CASSWRGDSSTDTQYF. The CDR3 DNA sequence: TGCGCCAGCAGCTGGAGGGGAGACTCTAGCACAGATACGCAGTATTTT.

The CDR3 loop reads CASSYSGGLYEQYF. The DNA of the CDR3 is TGTGCCAGCAGTTACTCTGGGGGGCTCTACGAGCAGTACTTC. The gene calls are TRBV6-5 and TRBJ2-7; D possibly uses TRBD1 or TRBD2 (6 bases each). V was cut by 0 bases and J by 3 bases, with 9 bases left in between. CDR1 is MNHEY, CDR2 SVGAGI, per germline. The CDR3 totals 14 residues.

A few counts support this clone. The V and J genes are TRBV5-8 and TRBJ1-3; possible D gene TRBD1, 5 bases. The ends were cut back, 7 bases at V and 1 base at J, with 12 bases in the middle. The CDR3 has 14 amino acids. The germline CDR1 and CDR2 sequences are SGHTS and YDEGEE. CDR3 amino acids: CASLSRASGNTIYF. Written as DNA, the CDR3 is TGTGCCAGCTTAAGCAGGGCTTCTGGAAACACCATATATTTT.

The V call is TRBV6-2 or TRBV6-3, the J call TRBJ2-3, with 9 bases identical to TRBD2. With 6 bases clipped from V and 3 bases from J, the junction kept 4 bases outside the gene matches. From germline, CDR1 is MNHEY and CDR2 SVGEGT. The length of the CDR3 is 14 residues. The DNA of the CDR3 is TGTGCCAGCAGCTTAGCGGGAGAGACAGATACGCAGTATTTT. It specifies CASSLAGETDTQYF.

The genes are TRBV18 and TRBJ1-3; D unresolved. Germline assignment: CDR1 KGHSH and CDR2 LQKENI. The CDR3 has 16 amino acids. V lost 2 bases and J lost 0, with 11 bases in between. The CDR3 sequence is CASSPGRTSSGNTIYF. The CDR3 DNA is TGTGCCAGCTCACCAGGGAGGACGAGCTCTGGAAACACCATATATTTT.

The chain combines TRBV10-3 with TRBJ1-1; unclear D gene. This CDR3 contains 11 residues. The V gene lost 7 bases and the J gene lost 1 base, with 4 bases spanning the gap. From germline, CDR1 is ENHRY and CDR2 SYGVKD. CDR3 DNA sequence: TGTGCCATCAAGGAGAACACTGAAGCTTTCTTT. Residues: CAIKENTEAFF.

The CDR3 DNA reads TGTGCCAGCAGCGTAGAACCGATTACGATTTACGAGCAGTACTTC. Protein product: CASSVEPITIYEQYF. The chain recombines TRBV9 with TRBJ2-7, with D uncertain. V was pared by 0 bases and J by 4 bases, with 14 bases between. The CDR3 is 15 amino acids. Germline V gene data show CDR1 as SGDLS and CDR2 as YYNGEE.